This T cell receptor beta chain was sequenced in a study of shared clonotypes between healthy human individuals. On this clone itself: The antigen remains undetermined.

CD8 cells classed as naive were CD45RO-negative and positively selected for CCR7, excluding terminally differentiated effector memory CD45RA+ cells. The study's findings and limits: Incompleteness in sorted-subset sequencing, despite large depth, was shown by rarefaction.

V lost 3 bases and J 1 base, leaving 15 bases between the germline ends. CDR3 length: 17 residues. CDR1 PRHDT and CDR2 FYEKMQ come from the germline V gene (reference sequence). Profiling relied on immunoSEQ multiplex PCR, and the TCRdb table lists in-frame clones only, not all of them. This sample has about 2 million clones, with about 95% found just once. V is TRBV13 and J is TRBJ2-2, with D perhaps matching TRBD2 (7 bases). The sample taken for sequencing was naive CD8+ T cells sorted from blood. This clonotype was sampled from a man between 18 and 29 years old in good health. CDR3 residues: CASSFGGLQGNTGELFF. In nucleotides, the CDR3 is TGTGCCAGCAGCTTCGGGGGGCTACAGGGGAACACCGGGGAGCTGTTTTTT. The full variable domain, completed using reference TRBV13 and TRBJ2-2, is AAGVIQSPRHLIKEKRETATLKCYPIPRHDTVYWYQQGPGQDPQFLISFYEKMQSDKGSIPDRFSAQQFSDYHSELNMSSLELGDSALYFCASSFGGLQGNTGELFFGEGSRLTVL.